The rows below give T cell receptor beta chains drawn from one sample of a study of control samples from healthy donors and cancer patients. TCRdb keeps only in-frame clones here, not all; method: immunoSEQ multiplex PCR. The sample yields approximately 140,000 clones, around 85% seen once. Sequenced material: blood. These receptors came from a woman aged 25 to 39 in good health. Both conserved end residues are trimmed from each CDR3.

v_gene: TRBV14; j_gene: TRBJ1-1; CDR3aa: ASSGGGGTEAF
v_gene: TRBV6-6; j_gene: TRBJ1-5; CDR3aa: ASSRQGQNQPQH
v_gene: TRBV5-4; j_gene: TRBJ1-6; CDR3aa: ASSSGDSPLH
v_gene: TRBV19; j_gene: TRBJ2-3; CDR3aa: ASSIKLALITDTQY
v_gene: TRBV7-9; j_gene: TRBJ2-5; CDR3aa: ASSFSVQETQY
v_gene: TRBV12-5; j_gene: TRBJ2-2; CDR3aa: ASGLLGTGELF
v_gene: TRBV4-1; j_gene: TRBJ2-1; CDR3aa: ASSQVAGGNEQF
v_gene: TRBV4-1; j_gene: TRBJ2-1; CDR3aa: ASSQFVAGGGNEQF
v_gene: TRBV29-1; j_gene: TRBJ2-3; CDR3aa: SVLQADTQY
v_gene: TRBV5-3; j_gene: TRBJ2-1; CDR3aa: ARSNGLAGGPYNEQF
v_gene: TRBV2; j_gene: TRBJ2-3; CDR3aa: ASSEGDTQY
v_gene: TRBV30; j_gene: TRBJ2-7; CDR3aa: AWTKTGSSYEQY
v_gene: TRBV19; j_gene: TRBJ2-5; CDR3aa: ASSPREGGRDPQY
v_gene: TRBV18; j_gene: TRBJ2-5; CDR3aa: ASSLLRGDQETQY
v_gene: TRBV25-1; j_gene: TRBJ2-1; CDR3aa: ASSESGQVEYNEQF
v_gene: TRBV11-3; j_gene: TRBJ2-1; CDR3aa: ASSLCPSGASNEQF
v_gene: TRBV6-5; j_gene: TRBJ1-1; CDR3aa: ASSYSEGTEAF
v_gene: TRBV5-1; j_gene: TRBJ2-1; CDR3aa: ASSFAGGNEQF
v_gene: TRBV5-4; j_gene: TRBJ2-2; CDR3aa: ASTPQGALPGELF